This TCR beta chain came from a study of blood T cell repertoires in COVID-19. Study context: From the United States, Italy and Spain came samples of acute and convalescent COVID-19. In each case, the material was cDNA or gDNA derived from T cells, B-cell-depleted T cells, or PBMCs.

The method was immunoSEQ multiplex PCR; TCRdb's version includes in-frame clones alone and lacks a portion of them. The sample includes a few hundred thousand clones, about 87% of them seen just once. The V and J ends lost 5 bases and 7 bases, in that order; junction bases with no gene match: 8. The V gene's germline CDR1 is KGHDR and CDR2 SFDVKD. CDR3 length: 16 residues. This clonotype was obtained from a woman aged 40-49 years with acute COVID-19. Sequenced: PBMCs or T cells enriched from blood (not recorded which). The V gene is TRBV24-1, the J gene TRBJ2-2; TRBD1 matches 11 bases. The CDR3 DNA reads TGTGCCACCAGTGGTGGACAGGGGGCGCGGGACGGGGAGCTGTTTTTT. Its protein product is CATSGGQGARDGELFF.